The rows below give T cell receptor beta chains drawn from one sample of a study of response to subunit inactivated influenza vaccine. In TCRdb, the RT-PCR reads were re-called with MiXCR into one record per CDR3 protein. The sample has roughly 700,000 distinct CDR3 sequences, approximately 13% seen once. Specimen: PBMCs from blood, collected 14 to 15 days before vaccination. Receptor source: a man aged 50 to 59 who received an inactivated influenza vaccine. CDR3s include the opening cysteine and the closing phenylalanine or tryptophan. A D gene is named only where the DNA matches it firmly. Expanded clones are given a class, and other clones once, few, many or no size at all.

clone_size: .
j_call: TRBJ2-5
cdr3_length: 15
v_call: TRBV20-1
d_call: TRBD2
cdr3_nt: TGCAGTGCCCCCGCACTAGCGGGAGGGCGGGAGACCCAGTACTTC
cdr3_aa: CSAPALAGGRETQYF

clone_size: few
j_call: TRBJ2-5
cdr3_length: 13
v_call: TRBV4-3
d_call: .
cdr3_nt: TGCGCCAGCAGCCAAGATAAGAGAAAGACCCAGTACTTC
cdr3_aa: CASSQDKRKTQYF

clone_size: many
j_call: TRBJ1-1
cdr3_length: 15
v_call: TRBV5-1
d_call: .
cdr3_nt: TGCGCCAGCAGCTTGGCTGGGGGGCTGAACACTGAAGCTTTCTTT
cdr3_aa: CASSLAGGLNTEAFF

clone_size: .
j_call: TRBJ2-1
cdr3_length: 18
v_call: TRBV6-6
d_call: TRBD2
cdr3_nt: TGTGCCAGCAGTTACTTGGCTAGGCGCGGGGGTTTGTACAATGAGCAGTTCTTC
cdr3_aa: CASSYLARRGGLYNEQFF

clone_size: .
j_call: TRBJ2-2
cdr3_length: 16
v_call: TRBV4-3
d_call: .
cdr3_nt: TGCGCCAGCAGCCAAGTAGGCAGGGTGAACACCGGGGAGCTGTTTTTT
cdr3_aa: CASSQVGRVNTGELFF

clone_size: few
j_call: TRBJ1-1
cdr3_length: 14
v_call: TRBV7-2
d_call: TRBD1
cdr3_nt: TGTGCCAGCAGCGAAGGACAGGGATACACTGAAGCTTTCTTT
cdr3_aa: CASSEGQGYTEAFF

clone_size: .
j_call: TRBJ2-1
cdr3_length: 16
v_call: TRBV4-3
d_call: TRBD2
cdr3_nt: TGCGCCAGCAGCCAAGACGGGACTAGCGGGAGCAATGAGCGGTTCTTC
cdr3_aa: CASSQDGTSGSNERFF

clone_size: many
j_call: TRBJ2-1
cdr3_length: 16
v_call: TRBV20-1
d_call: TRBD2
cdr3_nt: TGCAGTGCTAGCGGACTAGCGGGAGCGACCTACAATGAGCAGTTCTTC
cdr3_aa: CSASGLAGATYNEQFF

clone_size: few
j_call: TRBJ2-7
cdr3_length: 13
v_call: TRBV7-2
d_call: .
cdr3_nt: TGTGCCAGCAGCTTAGATTGGGGTAGCGAGCAGTACTTC
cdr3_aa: CASSLDWGSEQYF

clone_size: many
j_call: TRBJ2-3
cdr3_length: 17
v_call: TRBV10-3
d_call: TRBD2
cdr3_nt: TGTGCCATCAGTAGGGGACTAGCGGGGGGGCCCGGAGATACGCAGTATTTT
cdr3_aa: CAISRGLAGGPGDTQYF

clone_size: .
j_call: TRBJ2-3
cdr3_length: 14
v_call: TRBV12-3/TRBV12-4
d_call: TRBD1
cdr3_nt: TGTGCCAGCCGGTTACAGGGGGCCCCAGATACGCAGTATTTT
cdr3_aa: CASRLQGAPDTQYF

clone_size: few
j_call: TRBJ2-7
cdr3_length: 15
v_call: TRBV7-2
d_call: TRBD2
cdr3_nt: TGTGCCAGCAGCTTTGGACTAGCGGGAACATACGAGCAGTACTTC
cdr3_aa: CASSFGLAGTYEQYF

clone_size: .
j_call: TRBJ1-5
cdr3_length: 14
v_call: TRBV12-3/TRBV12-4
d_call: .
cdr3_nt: TGTGCCAGCAGTTTCAGGACAGGCAATCAGCCCCAGCATTTT
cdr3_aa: CASSFRTGNQPQHF

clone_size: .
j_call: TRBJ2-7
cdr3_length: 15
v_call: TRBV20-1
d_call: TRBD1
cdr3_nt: TGCAGTGCTAGAGATAGGGGACAGATCGTATCCGAGCAGTACTTC
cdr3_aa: CSARDRGQIVSEQYF

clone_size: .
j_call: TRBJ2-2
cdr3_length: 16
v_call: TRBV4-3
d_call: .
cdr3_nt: TGCGCCAGCAGCCCCGAACCCGGGGTGAGGGCCGGGGAGCTGTTTTTT
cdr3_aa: CASSPEPGVRAGELFF

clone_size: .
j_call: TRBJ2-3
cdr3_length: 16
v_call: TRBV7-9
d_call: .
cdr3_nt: TGTGCCAGCAGCTTTGCCATGGGGTTGAGCGCAGATACGCAGTATTTT
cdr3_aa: CASSFAMGLSADTQYF

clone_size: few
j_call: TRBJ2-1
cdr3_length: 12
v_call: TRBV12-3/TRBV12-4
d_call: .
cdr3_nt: TGTGCCAGCAGTAATTGGGGCAATGAGCAGTTCTTC
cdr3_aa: CASSNWGNEQFF

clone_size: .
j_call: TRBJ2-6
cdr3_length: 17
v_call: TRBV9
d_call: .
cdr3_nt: TGTGCCAGCAGCTGGGGGAATCGCGGTTCTGGGGCCAACGTCCTGACTTTC
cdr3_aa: CASSWGNRGSGANVLTF

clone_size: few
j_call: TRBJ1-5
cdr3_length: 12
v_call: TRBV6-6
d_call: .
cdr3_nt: TGTGCCAGCAGTTACGAAATTCAGCCCCAGCATTTT
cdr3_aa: CASSYEIQPQHF

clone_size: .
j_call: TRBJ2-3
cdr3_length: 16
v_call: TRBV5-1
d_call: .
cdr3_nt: TGCGCCAGCAGCCCGAGGACGGCGTTACGCACAGATACGCAGTATTTT
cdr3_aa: CASSPRTALRTDTQYF

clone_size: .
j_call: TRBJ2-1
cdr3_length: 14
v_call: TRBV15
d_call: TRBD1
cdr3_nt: TGTGCCACCAGACCGGGACAGGGGCACAATGAGCAGTTCTTC
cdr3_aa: CATRPGQGHNEQFF

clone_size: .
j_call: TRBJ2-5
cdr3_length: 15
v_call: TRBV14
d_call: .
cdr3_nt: TGTGCCAGCAGCCAAGGAGGAGGCACCGGGGAGACCCAGTACTTC
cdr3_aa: CASSQGGGTGETQYF

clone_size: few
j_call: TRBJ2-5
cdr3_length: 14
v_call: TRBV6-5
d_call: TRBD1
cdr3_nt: TGTGCCAGCAGTTACTCGGGACAGGGGGAGACCCAGTACTTC
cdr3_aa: CASSYSGQGETQYF

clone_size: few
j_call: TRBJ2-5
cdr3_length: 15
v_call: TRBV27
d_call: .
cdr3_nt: TGTGCCAGCAGCGCCGCCTGGAGACTCCAAGAGACCCAGTACTTC
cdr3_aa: CASSAAWRLQETQYF

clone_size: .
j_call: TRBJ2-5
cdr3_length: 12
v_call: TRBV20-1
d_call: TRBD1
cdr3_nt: TGCAGTGCTGAGGACAGGGTAGAGACCCAGTACTTC
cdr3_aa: CSAEDRVETQYF

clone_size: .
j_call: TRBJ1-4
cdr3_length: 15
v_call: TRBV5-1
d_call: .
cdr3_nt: TGCGCCAGCAGCTTGGCTTCTCTGGAGAATGAAAAACTGTTTTTT
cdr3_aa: CASSLASLENEKLFF

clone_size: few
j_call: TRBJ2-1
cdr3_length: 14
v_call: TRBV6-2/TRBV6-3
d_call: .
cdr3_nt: TGTGCCAGCGACAAGCGAGGTAACTACAATGAGCAGTTCTTC
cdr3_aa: CASDKRGNYNEQFF

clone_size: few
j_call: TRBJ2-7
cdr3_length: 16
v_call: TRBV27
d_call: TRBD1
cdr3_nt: TGTGCCAGCAGTCTACTTCCGGGACAGATATTCTACGAGCAGTACTTC
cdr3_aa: CASSLLPGQIFYEQYF

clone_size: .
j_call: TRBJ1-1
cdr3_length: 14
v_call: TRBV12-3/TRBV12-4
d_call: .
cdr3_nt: TGTGCCAGCAGGCCTCGGGACCGGAACACTGAAGCTTTCTTT
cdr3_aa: CASRPRDRNTEAFF

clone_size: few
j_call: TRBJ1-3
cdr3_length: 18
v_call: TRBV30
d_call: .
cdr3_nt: TGTGCCTGGAGCCGTGACAGGTCCTATCCCCTCTCTGGAAACACCATATATTTT
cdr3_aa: CAWSRDRSYPLSGNTIYF

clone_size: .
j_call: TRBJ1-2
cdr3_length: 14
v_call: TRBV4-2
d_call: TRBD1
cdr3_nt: TGTGCCAGCAGCCAAATGGGACAGGACTATGGCTACACCTTC
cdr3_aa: CASSQMGQDYGYTF

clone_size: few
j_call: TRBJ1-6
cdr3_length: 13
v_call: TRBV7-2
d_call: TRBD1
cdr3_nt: TGTGCCAGCAGCTTTACAGGGGATTCACCCCTCCACTTT
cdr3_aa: CASSFTGDSPLHF

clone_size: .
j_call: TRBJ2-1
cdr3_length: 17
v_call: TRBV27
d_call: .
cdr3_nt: TGTGCCAGCAGTTTGTCGGCCTCCTCACGGAGCTACAATGAGCAGTTCTTC
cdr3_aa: CASSLSASSRSYNEQFF

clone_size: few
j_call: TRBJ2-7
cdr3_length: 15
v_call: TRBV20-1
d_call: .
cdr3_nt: TGCAGTGCTAGAGATTACACACGGGGGACCTACGAGCAGTACTTC
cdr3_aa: CSARDYTRGTYEQYF

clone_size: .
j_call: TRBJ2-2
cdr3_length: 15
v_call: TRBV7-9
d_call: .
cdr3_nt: TGTGCCAGCAGCTCACGCGACACCGTCACCGGGGAGCTGTTTTTT
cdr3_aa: CASSSRDTVTGELFF

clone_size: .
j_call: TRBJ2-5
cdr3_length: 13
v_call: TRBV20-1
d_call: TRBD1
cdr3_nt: TGCAGTGTGAAGGGACAGGGGACGGAGACCCAGTACTTC
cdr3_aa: CSVKGQGTETQYF

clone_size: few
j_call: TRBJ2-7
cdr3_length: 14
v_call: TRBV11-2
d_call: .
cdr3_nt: TGTGCCAGCAGCTTAGGGACAGACCTTTACGAGCAGTACTTC
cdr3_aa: CASSLGTDLYEQYF

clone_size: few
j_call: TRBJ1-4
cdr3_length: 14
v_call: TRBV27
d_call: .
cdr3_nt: TGTGCCAGCAAGAAAGGGGGAAGTCGAGAAAAACTGTTTTTT
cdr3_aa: CASKKGGSREKLFF

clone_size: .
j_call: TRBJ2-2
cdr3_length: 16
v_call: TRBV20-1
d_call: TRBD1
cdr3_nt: TGCAGTGCTAGACCCAGACAGGGGTTCGACACCGGGGAGCTGTTTTTT
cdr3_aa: CSARPRQGFDTGELFF

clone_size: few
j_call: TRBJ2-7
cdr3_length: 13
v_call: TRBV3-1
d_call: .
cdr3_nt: TGTGCCAGCAGCCAAGGCCGGCGGAACGAGCAGTACTTC
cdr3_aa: CASSQGRRNEQYF

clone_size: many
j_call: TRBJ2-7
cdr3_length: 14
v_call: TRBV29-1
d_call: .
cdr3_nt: TGCAGCGTTGTTAAGGCGGCTCATTCCTACGAGCAGTACTTC
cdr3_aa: CSVVKAAHSYEQYF

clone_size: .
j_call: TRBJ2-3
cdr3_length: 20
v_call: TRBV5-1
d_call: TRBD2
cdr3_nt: TGCGCCAGCAGCTTGGATGGGACTAGCGGGAGAGGGACTCGCACAGATACGCAGTATTTT
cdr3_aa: CASSLDGTSGRGTRTDTQYF

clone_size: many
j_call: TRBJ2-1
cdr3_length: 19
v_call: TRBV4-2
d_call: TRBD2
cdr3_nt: TGTGCCAGCAGCCCCCCCCTAGGGAGCGGGAGTCGGGGAGACAATGAGCAGTTCTTC
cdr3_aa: CASSPPLGSGSRGDNEQFF

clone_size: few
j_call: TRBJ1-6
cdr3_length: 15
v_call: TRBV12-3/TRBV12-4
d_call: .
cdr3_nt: TGTGCCAGCAGTCCACTACAGGGTTACAATTCACCCCTCCACTTT
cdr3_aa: CASSPLQGYNSPLHF

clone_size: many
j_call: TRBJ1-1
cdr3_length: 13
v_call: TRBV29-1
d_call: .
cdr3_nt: TGCAGCGTTGTTAGGACCATGAACACTGAAGCTTTCTTT
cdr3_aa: CSVVRTMNTEAFF

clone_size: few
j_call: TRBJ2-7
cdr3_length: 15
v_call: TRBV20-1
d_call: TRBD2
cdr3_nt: TGCAGTGCCCCAAGGGACTTCGGGGGGTCCTACGAGCAGTACTTC
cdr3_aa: CSAPRDFGGSYEQYF